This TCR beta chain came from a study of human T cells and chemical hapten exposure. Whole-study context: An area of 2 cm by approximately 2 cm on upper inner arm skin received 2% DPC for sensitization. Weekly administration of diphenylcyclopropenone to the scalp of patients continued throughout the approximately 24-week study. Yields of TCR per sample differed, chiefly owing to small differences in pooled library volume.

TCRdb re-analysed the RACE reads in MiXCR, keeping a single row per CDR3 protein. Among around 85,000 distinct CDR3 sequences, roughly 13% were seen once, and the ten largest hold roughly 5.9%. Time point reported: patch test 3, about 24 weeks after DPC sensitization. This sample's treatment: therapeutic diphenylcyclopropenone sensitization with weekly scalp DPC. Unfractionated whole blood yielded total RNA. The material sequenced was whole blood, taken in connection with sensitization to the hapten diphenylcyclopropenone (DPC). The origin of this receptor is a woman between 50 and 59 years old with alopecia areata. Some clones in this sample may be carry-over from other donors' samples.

The CDR3 spells CSARTSGSSEQYF. As DNA, the CDR3 is TGCAGCGCCCGGACTAGCGGGAGCTCCGAGCAGTACTTC. This sequence joins TRBV29-1 and TRBJ2-7; 13 bases align to TRBD2. Germline V gene sequence: CDR1 SQVTM, CDR2 ANQGSEA. J was trimmed by 6 bases and V by 7 bases; bases with no gene match: 6. The CDR3 covers 13 residues.